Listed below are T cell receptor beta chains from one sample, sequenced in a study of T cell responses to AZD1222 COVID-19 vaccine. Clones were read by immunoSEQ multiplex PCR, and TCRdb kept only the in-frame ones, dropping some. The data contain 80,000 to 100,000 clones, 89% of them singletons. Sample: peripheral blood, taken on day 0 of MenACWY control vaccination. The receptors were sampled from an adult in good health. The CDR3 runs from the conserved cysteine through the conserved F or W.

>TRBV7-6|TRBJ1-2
CASSQDSYYGYTF
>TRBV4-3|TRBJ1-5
CASSQDPQGGSNQPQHF
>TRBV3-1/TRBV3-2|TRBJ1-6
CASSQKTGTGNSPLHF
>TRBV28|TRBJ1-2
CASSTTGGLYGYTF
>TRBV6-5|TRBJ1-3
CASTRTQSGNTIYF
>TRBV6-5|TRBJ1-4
CASSSTTGGKLFF
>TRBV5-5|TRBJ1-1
CASQLFSGSEAFF
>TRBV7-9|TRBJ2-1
CASSLATANEQFF
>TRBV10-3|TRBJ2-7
CAISGSYEQYF
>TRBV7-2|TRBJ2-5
CASSLYGSFPEETQYF
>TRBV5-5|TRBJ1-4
CASSPQPTATIEKLFF
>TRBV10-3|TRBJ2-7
CAISVGSYEQYF
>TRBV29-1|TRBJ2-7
CSVGAGAYEQYF
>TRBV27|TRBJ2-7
CASTWTSGATYEQYF